The 23 T cell receptor beta chains below come from one sample, sequenced in a study of blood T cell repertoires in COVID-19. Assay used: immunoSEQ multiplex PCR; TCRdb lists only in-frame clones, some missing. The sample has approximately 190,000 clones, around four fifths seen once. Sequences were obtained from peripheral blood. Receptor source: a human donor with acute or convalescent COVID-19. The donor label of this sample is uncertain.

The chain joins TRBV10-1 to TRBJ2-5, with a tentative D call TRBD1 (5 bases). Trimming removed 0 bases at V and 4 bases at J, with 15 bases between. CDR3 length: 16 amino acids. Per germline, CDR1 WNHNN and CDR2 SYGVQD (reference sequence). The CDR3 coding sequence is TGCGCCAGCAGTGAGTCCAGGGTTCCAGGTCCAGAGACCCAGTACTTC. Encoded protein: CASSESRVPGPETQYF.

The chain is built from TRBV30 and TRBJ1-6; D is perhaps TRBD1 (5 bases). This CDR3 has 14 residues. Germline loops: CDR1 GTSNPN, CDR2 SVGIG (reference sequence). V was trimmed by 0 bases and J by 8 bases, leaving 11 bases between them. The CDR3, as DNA: TGTGCCTGGAGTGTACGGCGGGGACATTCACCCCTCCACTTT. Translation: CAWSVRRGHSPLHF. The full variable domain, with the rest looked up from reference TRBV30 and TRBJ1-6, is SQTIHQWPATLVQPVGSPLSLECTVEGTSNPNLYWYRQAAGRGLQLLFYSVGIGQISSEVPQNLSASRPQDRQFILSSKKLLLSDSGFYLCAWSVRRGHSPLHFGNGTRLTVT.

This chain joins TRBV28 and TRBJ1-1; 10 bases map to TRBD1. After removal of 6 bases from V and 1 base from J, the junction contained 11 bases not matched to a gene. The germline gives CDR1 MDHEN, CDR2 SYDVKM. The CDR3 has 17 residues. The DNA for the CDR3 is TGTGCCAGCAGGGGCACGGACAGGGGGATCAGGAACACTGAAGCTTTCTTT. This encodes CASRGTDRGIRNTEAFF.

The J gene is TRBJ1-3, the V gene TRBV18; D is unclear. Germline loops: CDR1 KGHSH, CDR2 LQKENI. The CDR3 has 13 amino acids. V gave up 4 bases and J gave up 2 bases, with 6 bases separating them. The CDR3 coding sequence is TGTGCCAGCTCACTGCAGGCTGGAAACACCATATATTTT. It translates to CASSLQAGNTIYF.

The chain recombines TRBV6-5 with TRBJ1-4; 7 positions agree with TRBD1. V shed 5 bases, J shed 3 bases, and the junction held 6 bases outside the gene matches. The CDR3 runs to 15 residues. The V gene's germline CDR1 is MNHEY and CDR2 SVGAGI. The CDR3 DNA is TGTGCCAGCAGTATCACACAGGGGCCTAATGAAAAACTGTTTTTT. Translated: CASSITQGPNEKLFF.

This chain joins TRBV28 and TRBJ2-7; 12 bases agree with TRBD2. Losses at the gene ends were 8 bases for V and 2 bases for J; bases not matched to a gene: 7. The germline V gene encodes CDR1 MDHEN and CDR2 SYDVKM. The CDR3 is 15 residues long. CDR3 in DNA: TGTGCCAGCCCGGGGTGGACTAGCGGGACCTACGAGCAGTACTTC. Protein sequence: CASPGWTSGTYEQYF.

This chain uses TRBV5-5 with TRBJ2-5, with D possibly being TRBD1 (5 bases). This CDR3 is built from 14 residues. V was clipped by 1 base and J by 2 bases, with 9 bases between them. Germline V CDR1 and CDR2: SGHKS, YYEKEE (reference sequence). DNA for the CDR3: TGTGCCAGCAGCTTGATCCAGGGTCAAGAGACCCAGTACTTC. Translating gives CASSLIQGQETQYF. Full variable domain (outside the CDR3, taken from reference TRBV5-5 and TRBJ2-5): DAGVTQSPTHLIKTRGQQVTLRCSPISGHKSVSWYQQVLGQGPQFIFQYYEKEERGRGNFPDRFSARQFPNYSSELNVNALLLGDSALYLCASSLIQGQETQYFGPGTRLLVL.

Worth noting for this clone: The same CDR3 can be traced to other DNA sequences in this sample. This sequence joins TRBV6-5 and TRBJ1-1; 8 bases line up with TRBD1. Losses at the gene ends were 0 bases for V and 1 base for J; bases not matched to a gene: 1. The CDR3 sequence is 15 residues long. Per the germline V gene, CDR1 is MNHEY and CDR2 is SVGAGI. The CDR3 sequence: CASSYSGTGNTEAFF. The CDR3, as DNA: TGTGCCAGCAGTTACTCGGGGACAGGGAACACTGAAGCTTTCTTT.

A single count supports this clone. Written as DNA, the CDR3 is TGCGCCAGCAGCCAAGAAAGGGGGTTCACTGAAGCTTTCTTT. Translating it yields CASSQERGFTEAFF. The chain joins TRBV4-3 to TRBJ1-1; D may be TRBD1 (6 bases). V gave up 0 bases and J gave up 4 bases, with 9 bases separating them. CDR3 length: 14 residues. The germline gives CDR1 LGHNA, CDR2 YSLEER.

The chain combines TRBV2 with TRBJ1-1; D remains ambiguous. The CDR3 length is 14 residues. Germline-derived CDR1 and CDR2 are SNHLY and FYNNEI. Trimming shortened V by 6 bases and J by 0 bases, and 11 bases separated the two germline ends. Written as DNA, the CDR3 is TGTGCCAGCAGGATAGAATCCATGAACACTGAAGCTTTCTTT. This gives the protein CASRIESMNTEAFF.

The rearrangement joins TRBV7-2 to TRBJ2-3, with 8 bases lining up with TRBD2. Germline CDR1 reads SGHTA; CDR2 reads FQGNSA. The CDR3 has 14 amino acids. CDR3 protein: CASNLGGEADTQYF. For the CDR3, the DNA is TGTGCTTCGAATCTCGGGGGGGAGGCAGATACGCAGTATTTT.

V and J are TRBV2 and TRBJ2-7; TRBD1 aligns across 8 bases. This CDR3 contains 15 residues. The V gene end was trimmed by 6 bases and the J gene end by 2 bases; junction bases not matched to a gene: 9. Germline-derived CDR1 and CDR2 are SNHLY and FYNNEI. The CDR3 region is CASRKDRGVTYEQYF. The CDR3 nucleotides read TGTGCCAGCAGAAAAGACAGGGGAGTGACCTACGAGCAGTACTTC.

The chain has TRBV10-1 and TRBJ2-3, with D possibly TRBD1 on 6 matching bases. This CDR3 region has 18 residues. Trimming removed 0 bases from V and 2 bases from J, with 18 bases in between. Germline loops: CDR1 WNHNN, CDR2 SYGVQD (reference sequence). The CDR3 nucleotides read TGCGCCAGCAGTGAGTCCCGGTCGGAACAGGGATCCACAGATACGCAGTATTTT. Translating gives CASSESRSEQGSTDTQYF.

Here the CDR3 reads CASSAIAWPGRNEQFF. The CDR3 region has the DNA TGTGCCAGCAGCGCCATAGCTTGGCCAGGGCGCAATGAGCAGTTCTTC. The chain employs TRBV7-6 and TRBJ2-1; D is possibly TRBD1 (5 bases). Trimming took off 5 bases at V and 6 bases at J, with 20 bases between the two ends. The germline gives CDR1 SGHVS, CDR2 FNYEAQ. CDR3 length: 16 amino acids. The full variable domain, completed using reference TRBV7-6 and TRBJ2-1, is GAGVSQSPRYKVTKRGQDVALRCDPISGHVSLYWYRQALGQGPEFLTYFNYEAQQDKSGLPNDRFSAERPEGSISTLTIQRTEQRDSAMYRCASSAIAWPGRNEQFFGPGTRLTVL.

Only one count was recorded for this clone. The chain links TRBV18 to TRBJ1-1, with 8 bases that match TRBD1. Germline CDR1 KGHSH, CDR2 LQKENI. Trimming at V came to 6 bases and at J to 1 base, leaving 7 bases not matched to a gene. This CDR3 region has 15 residues. The CDR3 DNA follows: TGTGCCAGCTCGGGGGCCGGGACAGGGAACACTGAAGCTTTCTTT. Protein product: CASSGAGTGNTEAFF.

This rearrangement joins TRBV3-1 (or the pseudogene TRBV3-2) to TRBJ2-2; 7 nucleotides agree with TRBD2. After removal of 7 bases from V and 3 bases from J, the junction contained 2 bases not matched to a gene. This CDR3 spans 13 amino acids. From germline, CDR1 is LGHDT and CDR2 YNNKEL (reference sequence). The CDR3 nucleotides are TGTGCCAGCACGCGGGAGTACACCGGGGAGCTGTTTTTT. It codes for CASTREYTGELFF.

Details on this clone: A read error may account for a junction end that differs from germline. The chain joins TRBV6-1 to TRBJ1-2; TRBD1 matches at 8 bases. Germline V gene lookup returns CDR1 MNHNS and CDR2 SASEGT. The CDR3 spans 15 residues. In DNA, the CDR3 is TGTGCCAGCAGCGAAGGGACAGGCCGAAGGGGGGGCTACACCTTC. Amino acid sequence: CASSEGTGRRGGYTF.

This chain links TRBV15 with TRBJ2-2, with a possible D match to TRBD2 (5 bases). The CDR3 is 15 amino acids. Trimming took 4 bases from V and 2 from J, leaving 11 bases between them. In germline, CDR1 is LNHNV, CDR2 YYDKDF (reference sequence). The CDR3 sequence: CATSTIRTNTGELFF. The CDR3 DNA is TGTGCCACCAGCACGATCAGGACTAACACCGGGGAGCTGTTTTTT.

The chain employs TRBV28 and TRBJ2-7; D unclear. V was cut by 5 bases and J by 6 bases, with 14 bases left in between. Germline V gene sequence: CDR1 MDHEN, CDR2 SYDVKM. The CDR3 consists of 13 residues. CDR3 protein: CASSPTPSVEQYF. CDR3 sequence (DNA): TGTGCCAGCAGTCCTACCCCGTCGGTCGAGCAGTACTTC. Looking up the rest from reference TRBV28 and TRBJ2-7 gives the full variable domain: DVKVTQSSRYLVKRTGEKVFLECVQDMDHENMFWYRQDPGLGLRLIYFSYDVKMKEKGDIPEGYSVSREKKERFSLILESASTNQTSMYLCASSPTPSVEQYFGPGTRLTVT.

The chain is built from TRBV7-2 and TRBJ1-1; TRBD1 might be the D (5 bases). The V gene's germline CDR1 is SGHTA and CDR2 FQGNSA. V was trimmed by 3 bases and J by 2 bases, leaving 10 bases between them. The CDR3 runs to 14 residues. CDR3 in DNA: TGTGCCAGCAGCTTGAGGACACCTAACACTGAAGCTTTCTTT. It specifies CASSLRTPNTEAFF.

Details on this clone: The identical CDR3 is also encoded by other nucleotide sequences in the sample. The chain couples TRBV9 to TRBJ1-1; D remains ambiguous. Between the trimmed V and J ends, which lost 0 bases and 2 bases, there was a span of 5 bases. The CDR3 is 13 residues long. Germline assignment: CDR1 SGDLS and CDR2 YYNGEE. The CDR3 DNA sequence: TGTGCCAGCAGCGTAGTAGTAAACACTGAAGCTTTCTTT. It codes for CASSVVVNTEAFF.

The chain combines TRBV28 with TRBJ2-5; TRBD1 aligns across 9 bases. CDR1 is MDHEN and CDR2 is SYDVKM in the germline V gene. This CDR3 spans 17 amino acids. V was pared by 10 bases and J by 3 bases, with 18 bases of the junction left unmatched. The CDR3 sequence is CATREPYRGLTKETQYF. The CDR3 nucleotides read TGTGCCACCCGGGAACCCTACAGGGGGCTCACTAAAGAGACCCAGTACTTC.

The chain links TRBV15 to TRBJ2-5; D is possibly TRBD2 (5 bases). Trimming took off 0 bases at V and 7 bases at J, with 15 bases between the two ends. The CDR3 length is 15 residues. CDR1 is LNHNV and CDR2 is YYDKDF in the germline V gene (reference sequence). CDR3 residues: CATSRDQLGRVTQYF. The CDR3 nucleotides are TGTGCCACCAGCAGAGATCAGTTAGGGCGGGTGACCCAGTACTTC. Variable domain in full (rest from reference TRBV15 and TRBJ2-5): DAMVIQNPRYQVTQFGKPVTLSCSQTLNHNVMYWYQQKSSQAPKLLFHYYDKDFNNEADTPDNFQSRRPNTSFCFLDIRSPGLGDTAMYLCATSRDQLGRVTQYFGPGTRLLVL.